This T cell receptor (beta chain) was documented in a study of shared clonotypes between healthy human individuals. The CDR3 sequence is 13 residues long. V was pared by 3 bases and J by 2 bases, with 8 bases between. Germline lookup yields CDR1 MDHEN and CDR2 SYDVKM. Profiling relied on immunoSEQ multiplex PCR, and the TCRdb table lists in-frame clones only, not all of them. Among roughly 2 million clones listed, about 94% were seen once. The clonotype comes from a man between 18 and 35 years old in good health. The sequenced sample consisted of naive CD4+ T cells sorted from blood. The subset here: CD45RA+ positively selected. The V and J genes are TRBV28 and TRBJ2-7; possible D gene TRBD2, 6 bases. CDR3 sequence (DNA): TGTGCCAGCAGTTTTGGGACTGCCTACGAGCAGTACTTC. It is translated as CASSFGTAYEQYF.